This TCR beta chain derives from a study of identifying expanded T cells in peripheral blood. Study conclusions and caveats: Across healthy donors, higher total template counts meant significantly greater approximately two-week count variance.

Details on this clone: The antigen remains undetermined.

Between the trimmed V and J ends, which lost 3 bases and 0 bases, there was a span of 15 bases. The CDR3 has 18 residues. Germline V gene data show CDR1 as SNHLY and CDR2 as FYNNEI. Clones were read by immunoSEQ multiplex PCR, and TCRdb kept only the in-frame ones, dropping some. The repertoire holds roughly 96,000 clones, with approximately 88% as singletons. This sequence joins TRBV2 and TRBJ2-6; D not resolved. The origin of this receptor is a person between 18 and 70 years old in good health. Specimen: blood. The CDR3 DNA follows: TGTGCCAGCAGTGAGCGCCTCCGGTCTTACTCTGGGGCCAACGTCCTGACTTTC. It specifies CASSERLRSYSGANVLTF.